What follows are 3 T cell receptor beta chains derived from one specimen sequenced in a study of T cells in Graves' hyperthyroidism and ophthalmopathy. Amplified TCR beta CDR3 regions came from RNA transcripts. TCR CDR3 regions were first amplified by RT-PCR with HTBI primers. One entry per CDR3 protein, called by TCRdb with MiXCR from the multiplex PCR reads. The sample consists of fewer than 750,000 distinct CDR3 sequences, about 14% of them appearing once. The source material was blood. These receptors all stem from a middle-aged woman with Graves' ophthalmopathy.

There are many counts of this clonotype. V is TRBV6-1 and J is TRBJ1-2; possible D gene TRBD1, 6 bases. Per the germline V gene, CDR1 is MNHNS and CDR2 is SASEGT. V lost 6 bases, J lost 3 bases, and 14 bases lay in between. This CDR3 contains 14 residues. CDR3 sequence: CASSGPPGDYGYTF. The CDR3 DNA reads TGTGCCAGCAGCGGACCCCCAGGGGACTATGGCTACACCTTC.

In this sample, this clonotype turned up many times. The chain joins TRBV6-1 to TRBJ1-5; D remains unclear. Trimming removed 6 bases at V and 1 base at J, with 4 bases between. The germline V gene encodes CDR1 MNHNS and CDR2 SASEGT. The CDR3 runs 12 residues. The CDR3 sequence: CASRHSNQPQHF. The CDR3 DNA reads as TGTGCCAGCAGACACAGCAATCAGCCCCAGCATTTT.

This clonotype turned up a few times. J is TRBJ1-2 and V is TRBV6-1; D is unclear. V shed 6 bases and J shed 0 bases, with 14 bases lying between them. The CDR3 totals 15 residues. Looked up from germline, CDR1 is MNHNS and CDR2 is SASEGT. CDR3 sequence reads: CASSPSRSPNYGYTF. CDR3 DNA sequence: TGTGCCAGCAGCCCCAGCCGATCCCCTAACTATGGCTACACCTTC.